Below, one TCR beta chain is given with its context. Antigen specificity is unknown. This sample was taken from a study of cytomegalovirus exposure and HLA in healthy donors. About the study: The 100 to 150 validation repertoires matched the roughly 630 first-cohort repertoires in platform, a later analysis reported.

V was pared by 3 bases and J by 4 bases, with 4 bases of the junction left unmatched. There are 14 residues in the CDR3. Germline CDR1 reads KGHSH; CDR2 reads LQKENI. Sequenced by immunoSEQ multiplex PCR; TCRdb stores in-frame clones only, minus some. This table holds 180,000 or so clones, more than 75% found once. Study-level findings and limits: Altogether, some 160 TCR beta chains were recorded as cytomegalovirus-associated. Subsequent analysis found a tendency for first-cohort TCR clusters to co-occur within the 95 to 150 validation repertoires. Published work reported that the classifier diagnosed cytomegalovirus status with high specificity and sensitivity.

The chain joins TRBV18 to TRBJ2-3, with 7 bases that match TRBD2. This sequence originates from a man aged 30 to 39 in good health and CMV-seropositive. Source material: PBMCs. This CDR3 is CASSPGGTADTQYF. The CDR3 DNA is TGTGCCAGCTCACCGGGGGGGACTGCAGATACGCAGTATTTT.